These 14 T cell receptor beta chains originate from one sample sequenced in a study of blood T cells in healthy people across ages. The authors ran a second PCR of roughly 6 to 12 cycles using a sample-barcoded 5' primer and a J-beta primer mix. TCRdb passed the 5' RACE reads through MiXCR, listing each CDR3 protein once. The sample includes about 1.7 million distinct CDR3 sequences, approximately 28% of them seen just once. The sequencing sample was made of blood. These receptors all stem from a young woman in good health.

This clonotype was seen more than once but under ten times. The CDR3 nucleotides are TGTGCCAGCAGCCCGGGACTAGCTCGGAACAATGAGCAGTACTTC. Residues: CASSPGLARNNEQYF. This chain connects TRBV7-3 to TRBJ2-1, with 9 bases identical to TRBD2. The end of the DNA fits TRBJ2-7 better, so the J call may be wrong. This CDR3 is built from 15 residues. The germline V gene encodes CDR1 SGHTA and CDR2 FQGTGA.

Note on this clonotype: This is likely a read error, given that the CDR3 carries no conserved phenylalanine or tryptophan at its end. The rearrangement joins TRBV20-1 to TRBJ2-4; D might be TRBD2 (6 bases). Germline-derived CDR1 and CDR2 are DFQATT and SNEGSKA (reference sequence). This CDR3 has 15 amino acids. V lost 5 bases and J lost 0, with 14 bases in between. CDR3 nucleotides: TGCAGTGCTCCCAGACTAGATCTAGCCAAAAACATTCAGTACTCC. It yields the protein CSAPRLDLAKNIQYS.

At least ten counts were recorded for this clonotype. The chain couples TRBV5-1 to TRBJ2-5; D is possibly TRBD2 (5 bases). Germline-derived CDR1 and CDR2 are SGHRS and YFSETQ. V was pared by 3 bases and J by 5 bases, with 17 bases between. This CDR3 has 15 amino acids. The CDR3 protein is CASSSGGLSAETQYF. As DNA, the CDR3 is TGCGCCAGCAGCTCGGGCGGGCTCTCTGCGGAGACCCAGTACTTC.

The sample holds a few counts of this clonotype. The rearrangement links TRBV15 to TRBJ1-5; D might be TRBD1 (6 bases). CDR3 length: 15 residues. Per germline, CDR1 LNHNV and CDR2 YYDKDF (reference sequence). V was shortened by 1 base and J by 10 bases, with 17 bases between the two germline ends. Here the CDR3 DNA reads TGTGCCACCAGCAGAGTACAGGGAGGGATTCGTCCCCAGCATTTT. Amino acid sequence: CATSRVQGGIRPQHF.

The V gene is TRBV4-1, the J gene TRBJ2-5; D is undetermined. The DNA matches TRBJ2-7 better at its end, which makes the J call doubtful. Germline V gives CDR1 MGHRA, CDR2 YSYEKL. There are 14 residues in the CDR3. The CDR3 DNA follows: TGCGCCAGCAGCCAAGATCTTGGTTTGAACGAGCAGTACTTC. The encoded protein is CASSQDLGLNEQYF.

The V call is TRBV29-1, the J call TRBJ2-3; TRBD1 aligns across 12 bases. With 5 bases clipped from V and 1 base from J, the junction kept 13 bases outside the gene matches. The CDR3 runs to 18 residues. Germline CDR1 SQVTM, CDR2 ANQGSEA. CDR3 bases: TGCAGCGTTCCGGGACAGGGGGCCAATGAGGGTCGCACAGATACGCAGTATTTT. Translation gives CSVPGQGANEGRTDTQYF.

This clonotype was seen only a few times. The J gene is TRBJ2-6, the V gene TRBV15; TRBD1 aligns across 10 bases. This CDR3 is built from 20 residues. Unmatched junction bases numbered 13, after V lost 5 bases and J lost 0 bases. CDR1 and CDR2 (germline): LNHNV, YYDKDF (reference sequence). CDR3 residues: CATSSRRGTGATSGANVLTF. The CDR3 nucleotides are TGTGCCACCAGCTCCCGTAGAGGGACAGGGGCTACCTCTGGGGCCAACGTCCTGACTTTC.

The rearrangement joins TRBV2 to TRBJ1-5; no reliable D call. The V gene's germline CDR1 is SNHLY and CDR2 FYNNEI. There are 14 residues in the CDR3. Trimming removed 11 bases from V and 7 bases from J, with 21 bases in between. Here the CDR3 reads CASAGFIAYQPQHF. The CDR3 DNA sequence: TGTGCCTCTGCGGGCTTTATAGCTTACCAGCCCCAGCATTTT.

This clonotype was seen at least ten times. The genes are TRBV6-4 and TRBJ2-1, with unresolved D. CDR1 MRHNA and CDR2 SNTAGT come from the germline V gene. This CDR3 region has 16 residues. The V and J ends lost 2 bases and 3 bases respectively, with 14 bases between them. CDR3 nucleotides: TGTGCCAGCAGTGACGGCCGGACCGGCGACTACAATGAGCAGTTCTTC. Amino acids: CASSDGRTGDYNEQFF.

The chain joins TRBV10-2 to TRBJ2-7; the D gene is possibly TRBD1 (5 bases). The germline V gene has CDR1 WSHSY and CDR2 SAAADI. V lost 0 bases, J lost 2 bases, and 11 bases lay in between. This CDR3 is built from 15 residues. The CDR3 DNA is TGCGCCAGCAGTGAGTCGGCAGGGCTCACCTACGAGCAGTACTTC. As protein: CASSESAGLTYEQYF.

In its sample, this clonotype was seen many times. The rearrangement uses TRBV29-1 and TRBJ2-1; 10 positions agree with TRBD1. CDR3 length: 16 amino acids. CDR1 and CDR2 (germline): SQVTM, ANQGSEA. Trimming cost V 5 bases and J 7 bases; bases outside gene matches: 14. The CDR3 is CSVRGARDRGLNEQFF. The DNA of the CDR3 is TGCAGCGTTAGGGGGGCAAGAGACAGGGGGCTTAATGAGCAGTTCTTC.

The V call is TRBV19, the J call TRBJ2-2; 7 positions agree with TRBD1. Germline CDR1 is LNHDA and CDR2 is SQIVND (reference sequence). This CDR3 comprises 15 residues. The trim removed 7 bases at V and 1 base at J, leaving 6 bases unmatched. In DNA form, the CDR3 reads TGTGCCAGTAAAGCCCGGGACAGGAACACCGGGGAGCTGTTTTTT. Its protein product is CASKARDRNTGELFF.

This clonotype came up many times. The chain employs TRBV5-5 and TRBJ2-1, with D perhaps TRBD1 (6 bases). Trimming cost V 2 bases and J 8 bases, with 14 bases left between them. Germline loops: CDR1 SGHKS, CDR2 YYEKEE (reference sequence). The CDR3 runs 14 residues. CDR3 DNA sequence: TGTGCCAGCAGCTTTCGGGACACGGGGCATGAGCAGTTCTTC. This translates into CASSFRDTGHEQFF.

There are a few counts of this clonotype. The gene calls are TRBV24-1 and TRBJ2-3; 7 bases match TRBD1. CDR3 length: 14 amino acids. J was trimmed by 0 bases and V by 9 bases; bases with no gene match: 5. Germline loops: CDR1 KGHDR, CDR2 SFDVKD. Written as DNA, the CDR3 is TGTGCCACCTCGGGACAGAGAAGCACAGATACGCAGTATTTT. It encodes CATSGQRSTDTQYF.